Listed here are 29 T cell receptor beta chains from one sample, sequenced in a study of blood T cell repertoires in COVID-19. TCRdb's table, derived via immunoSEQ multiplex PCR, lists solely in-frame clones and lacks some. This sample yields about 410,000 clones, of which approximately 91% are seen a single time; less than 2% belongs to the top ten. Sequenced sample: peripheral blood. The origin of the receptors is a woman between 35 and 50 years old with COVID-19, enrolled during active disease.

CDR3 in amino acids: CASRTPRGNEKLFF. The CDR3 DNA reads as TGTGCCAGTAGAACCCCCCGCGGTAATGAAAAACTGTTTTTT. This rearrangement joins TRBV19 to TRBJ1-4; D unclear. The CDR3 runs to 14 residues. The germline CDR1 and CDR2 sequences are LNHDA and SQIVND (reference sequence). V dropped 6 bases and J dropped 4 bases, with 12 bases sitting between them.

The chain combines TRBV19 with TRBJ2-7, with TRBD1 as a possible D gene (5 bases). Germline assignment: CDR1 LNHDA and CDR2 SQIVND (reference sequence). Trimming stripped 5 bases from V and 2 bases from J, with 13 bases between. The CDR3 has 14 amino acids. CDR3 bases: TGTGCCAGTAGTGTGGGGCAGAGAACCTACGAGCAGTACTTC. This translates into CASSVGQRTYEQYF.

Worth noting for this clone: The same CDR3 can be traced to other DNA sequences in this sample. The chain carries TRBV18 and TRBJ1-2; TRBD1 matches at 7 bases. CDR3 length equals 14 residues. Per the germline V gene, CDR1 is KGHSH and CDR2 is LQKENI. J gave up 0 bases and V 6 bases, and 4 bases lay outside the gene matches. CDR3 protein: CASSLDRANYGYTF. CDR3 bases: TGTGCCAGCTCCCTCGACAGGGCTAACTATGGCTACACCTTC.

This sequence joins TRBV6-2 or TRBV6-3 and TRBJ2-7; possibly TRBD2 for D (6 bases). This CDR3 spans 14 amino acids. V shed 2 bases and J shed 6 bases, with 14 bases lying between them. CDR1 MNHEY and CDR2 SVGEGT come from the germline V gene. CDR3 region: CASSYDAGLSEQYF. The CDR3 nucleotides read TGTGCCAGCAGTTACGATGCGGGGCTCAGCGAGCAGTACTTC.

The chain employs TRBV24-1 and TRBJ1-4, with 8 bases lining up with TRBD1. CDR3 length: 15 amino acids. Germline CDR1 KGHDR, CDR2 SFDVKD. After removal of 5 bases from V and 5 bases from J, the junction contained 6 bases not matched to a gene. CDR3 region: CATSAGGEGNEKLFF. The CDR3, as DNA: TGTGCCACCAGTGCAGGGGGCGAAGGGAATGAAAAACTGTTTTTT.

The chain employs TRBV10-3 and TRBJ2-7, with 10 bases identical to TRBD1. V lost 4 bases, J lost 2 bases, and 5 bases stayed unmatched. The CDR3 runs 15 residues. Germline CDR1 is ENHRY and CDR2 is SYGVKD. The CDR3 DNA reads TGTGCCATCAGTGCCCCGGGACAGGGGACCTACGAGCAGTACTTC. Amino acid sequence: CAISAPGQGTYEQYF.

CDR3 loop: CASSASQSTNYGYTF. The CDR3 nucleotides are TGTGCCAGCTCAGCCTCACAATCGACTAACTATGGCTACACCTTC. The chain has TRBV18 and TRBJ1-2, with unresolved D. V lost 5 bases, J lost 0 bases, and 13 bases lay in between. Germline CDR1 KGHSH, CDR2 LQKENI. The CDR3 consists of 15 residues.

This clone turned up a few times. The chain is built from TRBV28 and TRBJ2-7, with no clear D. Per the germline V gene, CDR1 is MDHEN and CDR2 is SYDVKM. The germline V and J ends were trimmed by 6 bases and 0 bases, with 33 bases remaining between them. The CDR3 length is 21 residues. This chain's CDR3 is CASSPLNLPFTPPGISYEQYF. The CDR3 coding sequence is TGTGCCAGCAGCCCCCTAAATTTACCCTTTACCCCCCCTGGTATCTCCTACGAGCAGTACTTC.

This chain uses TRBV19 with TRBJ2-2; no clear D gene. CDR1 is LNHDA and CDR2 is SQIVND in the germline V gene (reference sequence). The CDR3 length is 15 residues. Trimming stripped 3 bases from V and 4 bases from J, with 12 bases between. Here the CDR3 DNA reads TGTGCCAGTAGTATCTCCCCTATACCCACCGGGGAGCTGTTTTTT. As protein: CASSISPIPTGELFF.

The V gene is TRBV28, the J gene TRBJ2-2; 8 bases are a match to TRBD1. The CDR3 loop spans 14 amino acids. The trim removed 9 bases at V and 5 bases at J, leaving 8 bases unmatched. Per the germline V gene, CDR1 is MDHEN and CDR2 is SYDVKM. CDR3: CASIQGAVTGELFF. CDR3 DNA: TGTGCCAGTATTCAGGGGGCAGTTACCGGGGAGCTGTTTTTT.

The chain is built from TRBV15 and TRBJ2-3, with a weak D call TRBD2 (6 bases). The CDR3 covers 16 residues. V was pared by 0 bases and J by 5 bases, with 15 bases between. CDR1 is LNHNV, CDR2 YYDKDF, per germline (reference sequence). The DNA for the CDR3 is TGTGCCACCAGCAGAGATCCGGGACTGAACGAAGATACGCAGTATTTT. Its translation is CATSRDPGLNEDTQYF.

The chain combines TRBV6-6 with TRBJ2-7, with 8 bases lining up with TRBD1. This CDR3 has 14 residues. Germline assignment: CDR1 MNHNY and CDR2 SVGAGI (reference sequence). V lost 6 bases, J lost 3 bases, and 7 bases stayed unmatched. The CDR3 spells CASSPRTGGYEQYF. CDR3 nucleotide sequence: TGTGCCAGCAGCCCAAGAACAGGGGGCTACGAGCAGTACTTC.

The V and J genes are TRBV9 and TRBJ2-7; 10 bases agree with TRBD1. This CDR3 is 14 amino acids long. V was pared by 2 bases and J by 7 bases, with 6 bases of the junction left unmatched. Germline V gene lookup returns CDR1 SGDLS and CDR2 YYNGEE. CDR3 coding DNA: TGTGCCAGCAGCGTGGGACAGGGGTTGGGGGAGCAGTACTTC. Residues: CASSVGQGLGEQYF.

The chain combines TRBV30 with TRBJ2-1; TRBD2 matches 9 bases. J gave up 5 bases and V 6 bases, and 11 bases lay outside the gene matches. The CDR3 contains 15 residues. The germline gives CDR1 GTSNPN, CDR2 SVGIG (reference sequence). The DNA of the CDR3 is TGTGCCTGCCCCTTTGTCGCTAGCGGGGACAATGAGCAGTTCTTC. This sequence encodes CACPFVASGDNEQFF.

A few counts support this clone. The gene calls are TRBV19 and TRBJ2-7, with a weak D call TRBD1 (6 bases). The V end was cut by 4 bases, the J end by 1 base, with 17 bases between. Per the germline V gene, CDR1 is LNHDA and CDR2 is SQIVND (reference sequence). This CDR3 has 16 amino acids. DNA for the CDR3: TGTGCCAGTAGTACCCCTGGACAGAAGGGGTCCTACGAGCAGTACTTC. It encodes CASSTPGQKGSYEQYF.

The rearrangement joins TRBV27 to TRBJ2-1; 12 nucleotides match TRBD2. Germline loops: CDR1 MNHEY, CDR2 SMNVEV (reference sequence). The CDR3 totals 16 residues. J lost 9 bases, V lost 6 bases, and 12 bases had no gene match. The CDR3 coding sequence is TGTGCCAGCAGACCTGGGGTTTCTAGCGGGAGGGGTGAGCAGTTCTTC. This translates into CASRPGVSSGRGEQFF.

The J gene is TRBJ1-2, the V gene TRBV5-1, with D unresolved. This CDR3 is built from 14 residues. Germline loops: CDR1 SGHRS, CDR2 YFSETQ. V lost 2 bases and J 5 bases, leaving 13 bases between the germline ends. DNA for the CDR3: TGCGCCAGCAGCTTCCTTGACACAACGTATGGCTACACCTTC. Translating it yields CASSFLDTTYGYTF.

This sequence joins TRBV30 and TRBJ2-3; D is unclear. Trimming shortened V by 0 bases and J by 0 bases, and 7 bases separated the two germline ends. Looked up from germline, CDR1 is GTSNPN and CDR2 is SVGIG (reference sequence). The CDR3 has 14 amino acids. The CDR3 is CAWSVTFSTDTQYF. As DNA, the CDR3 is TGTGCCTGGAGTGTAACTTTTAGCACAGATACGCAGTATTTT.

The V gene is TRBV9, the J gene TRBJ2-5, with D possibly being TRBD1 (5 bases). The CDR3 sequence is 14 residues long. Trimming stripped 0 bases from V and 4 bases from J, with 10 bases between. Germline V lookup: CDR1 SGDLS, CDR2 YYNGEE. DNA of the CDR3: TGTGCCAGCAGCGTAGGACAGCAAACAGAGACCCAGTACTTC. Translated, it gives CASSVGQQTETQYF.

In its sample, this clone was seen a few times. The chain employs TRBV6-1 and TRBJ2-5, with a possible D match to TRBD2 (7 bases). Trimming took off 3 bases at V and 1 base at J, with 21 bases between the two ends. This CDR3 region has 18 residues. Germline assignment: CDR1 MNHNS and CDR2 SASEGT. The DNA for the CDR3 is TGTGCCAGCAGTGAGCGAAGGGGGAGCCTAGCGGTCCAAGAGACCCAGTACTTC. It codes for CASSERRGSLAVQETQYF.

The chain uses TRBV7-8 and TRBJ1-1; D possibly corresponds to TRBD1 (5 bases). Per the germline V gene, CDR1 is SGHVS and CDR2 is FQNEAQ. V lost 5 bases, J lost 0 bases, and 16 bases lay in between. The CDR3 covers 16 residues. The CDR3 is CASSTRTNPMNTEAFF. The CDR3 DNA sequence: TGTGCCAGCAGCACCCGGACAAACCCCATGAACACTGAAGCTTTCTTT.

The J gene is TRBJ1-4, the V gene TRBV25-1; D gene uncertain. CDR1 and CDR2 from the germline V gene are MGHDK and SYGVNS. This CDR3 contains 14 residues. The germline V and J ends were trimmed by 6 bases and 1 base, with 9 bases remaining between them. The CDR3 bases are TGTGCCAGCAGCCTAGGAGGAACTAATGAAAAACTGTTTTTT. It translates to CASSLGGTNEKLFF. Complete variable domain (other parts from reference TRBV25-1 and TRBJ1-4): EADIYQTPRYLVIGTGKKITLECSQTMGHDKMYWYQQDPGMELHLIHYSYGVNSTEKGDLSSESTVSRIRTEHFPLTLESARPSHTSQYLCASSLGGTNEKLFFGSGTQLSVL.

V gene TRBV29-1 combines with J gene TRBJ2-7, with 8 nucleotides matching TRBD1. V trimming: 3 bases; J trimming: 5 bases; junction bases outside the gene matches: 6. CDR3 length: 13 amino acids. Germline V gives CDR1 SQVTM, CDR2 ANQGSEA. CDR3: CSVDGTGPHEQYF. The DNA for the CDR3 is TGCAGCGTTGATGGGACAGGTCCCCACGAGCAGTACTTC.

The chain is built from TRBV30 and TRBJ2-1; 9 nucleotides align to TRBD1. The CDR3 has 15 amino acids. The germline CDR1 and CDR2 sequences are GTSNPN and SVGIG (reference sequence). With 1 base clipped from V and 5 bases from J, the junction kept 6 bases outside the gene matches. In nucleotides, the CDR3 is TGTGCCTGGAGTGCCCCGGGACAGGGCCACAATGAGCAGTTCTTC. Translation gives CAWSAPGQGHNEQFF.

The CDR3 region is CASSAGQGPFPTNEKLFF. As DNA, the CDR3 is TGTGCCAGTAGTGCCGGACAGGGGCCTTTTCCAACTAATGAAAAACTGTTTTTT. This sequence joins TRBV19 and TRBJ1-4, with 9 bases lining up with TRBD1. This CDR3 spans 18 amino acids. V lost 5 bases to trimming and J lost 0 bases; unmatched junction nucleotides: 10. Germline V gene sequence: CDR1 LNHDA, CDR2 SQIVND (reference sequence).

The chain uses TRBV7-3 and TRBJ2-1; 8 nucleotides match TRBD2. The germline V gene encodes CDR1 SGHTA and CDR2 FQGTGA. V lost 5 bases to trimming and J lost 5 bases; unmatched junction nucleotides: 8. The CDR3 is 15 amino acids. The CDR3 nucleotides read TGTGCCAGCAGCCTCACTAGCGGCCGAAACAATGAGCAGTTCTTC. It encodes CASSLTSGRNNEQFF.

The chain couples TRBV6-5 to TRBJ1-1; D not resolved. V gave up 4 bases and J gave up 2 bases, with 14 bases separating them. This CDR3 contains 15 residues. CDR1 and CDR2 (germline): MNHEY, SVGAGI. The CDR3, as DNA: TGTGCCAGCAGTTCCACGACACCCGCTAACACTGAAGCTTTCTTT. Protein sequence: CASSSTTPANTEAFF.

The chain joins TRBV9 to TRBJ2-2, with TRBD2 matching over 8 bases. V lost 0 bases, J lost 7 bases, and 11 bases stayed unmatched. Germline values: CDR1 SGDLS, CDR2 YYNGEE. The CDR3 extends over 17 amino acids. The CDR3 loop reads CASSVDPTGGLVGELFF. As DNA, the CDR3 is TGTGCCAGCAGCGTAGATCCCACGGGGGGGCTCGTCGGGGAGCTGTTTTTT.

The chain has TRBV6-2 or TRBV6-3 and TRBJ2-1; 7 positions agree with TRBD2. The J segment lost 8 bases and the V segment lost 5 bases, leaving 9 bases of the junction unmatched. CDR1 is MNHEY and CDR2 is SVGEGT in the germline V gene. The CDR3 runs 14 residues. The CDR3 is CASSKTLGGYEQFF. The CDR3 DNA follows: TGTGCCAGCAGTAAAACCTTGGGGGGGTATGAGCAGTTCTTC.